Reported below is one T cell receptor (beta chain). Clones were read by immunoSEQ multiplex PCR, and TCRdb kept only the in-frame ones, dropping some. Here the sample spans roughly 250,000 clones, 88% being singletons. The data originate from a study of blood T cell repertoires in COVID-19. This TCR was recovered from a woman aged 40 to 50 who had been exposed to COVID-19. Sequencing was performed on PBMCs or T cells enriched from blood (not recorded which).

CDR3 in DNA: TGTGCCAGCAGTTTAGTGGGGTCCGTAATTCAGGGTCAGCCCCAGCATTTT. Protein product: CASSLVGSVIQGQPQHF. The chain links TRBV28 to TRBJ1-5; possibly TRBD1 for D (5 bases). Germline V gene data show CDR1 as MDHEN and CDR2 as SYDVKM. V was pared by 2 bases and J by 6 bases, with 20 bases between. CDR3 length: 17 residues.